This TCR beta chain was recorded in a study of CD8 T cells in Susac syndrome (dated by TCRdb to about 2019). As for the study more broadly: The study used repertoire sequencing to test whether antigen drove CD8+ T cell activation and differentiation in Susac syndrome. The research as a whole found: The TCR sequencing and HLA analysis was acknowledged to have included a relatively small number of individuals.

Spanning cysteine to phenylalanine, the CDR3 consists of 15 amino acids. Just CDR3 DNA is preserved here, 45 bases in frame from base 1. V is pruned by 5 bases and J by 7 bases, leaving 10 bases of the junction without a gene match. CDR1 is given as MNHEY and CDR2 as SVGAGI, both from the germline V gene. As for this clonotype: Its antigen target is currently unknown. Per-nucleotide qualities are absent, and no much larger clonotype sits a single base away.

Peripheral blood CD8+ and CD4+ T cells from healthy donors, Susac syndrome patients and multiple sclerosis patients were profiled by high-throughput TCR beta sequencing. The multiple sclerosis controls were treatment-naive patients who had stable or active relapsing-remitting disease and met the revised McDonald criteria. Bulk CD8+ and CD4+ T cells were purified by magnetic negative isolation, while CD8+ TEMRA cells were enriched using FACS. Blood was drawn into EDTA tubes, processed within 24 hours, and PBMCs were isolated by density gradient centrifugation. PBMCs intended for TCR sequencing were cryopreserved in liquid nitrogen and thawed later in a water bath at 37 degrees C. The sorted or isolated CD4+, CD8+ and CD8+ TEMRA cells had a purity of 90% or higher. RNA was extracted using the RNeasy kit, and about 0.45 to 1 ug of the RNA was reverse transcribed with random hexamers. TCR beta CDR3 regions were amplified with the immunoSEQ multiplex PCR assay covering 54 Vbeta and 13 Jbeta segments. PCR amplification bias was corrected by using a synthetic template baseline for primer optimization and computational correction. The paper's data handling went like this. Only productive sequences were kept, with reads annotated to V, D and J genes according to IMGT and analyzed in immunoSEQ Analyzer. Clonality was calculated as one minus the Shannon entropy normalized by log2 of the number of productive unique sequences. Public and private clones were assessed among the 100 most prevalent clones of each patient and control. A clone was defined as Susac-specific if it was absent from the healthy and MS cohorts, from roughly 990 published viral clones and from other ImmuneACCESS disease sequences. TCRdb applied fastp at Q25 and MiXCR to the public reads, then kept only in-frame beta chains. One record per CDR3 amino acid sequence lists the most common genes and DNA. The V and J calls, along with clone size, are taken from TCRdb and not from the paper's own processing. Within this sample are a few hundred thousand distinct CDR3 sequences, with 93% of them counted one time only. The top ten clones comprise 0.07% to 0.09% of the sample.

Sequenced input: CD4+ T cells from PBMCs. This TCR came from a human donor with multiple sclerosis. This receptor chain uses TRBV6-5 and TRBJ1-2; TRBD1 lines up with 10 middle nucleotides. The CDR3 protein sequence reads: CASSNPGTGASGYTF. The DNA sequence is TGTGCCAGCAGTAATCCCGGGACAGGGGCTTCTGGCTACACCTTC.